Sequencing of this T cell receptor (beta chain) was carried out in a study of control samples from healthy donors and cancer patients. There are 16 residues in the CDR3. Germline V gene lookup returns CDR1 SNHLY and CDR2 FYNNEI. Deletions cut 2 bases from V and 8 bases from J, with 21 bases between. Method: immunoSEQ multiplex PCR; TCRdb's copy keeps in-frame clones and lacks some. The table has 200,000 or so clones, roughly 94% seen once. This TCR derives from a middle-aged man in good health. The chain joins TRBV2 to TRBJ1-2; perhaps TRBD1 as D (5 bases). Sequenced input: blood. The CDR3 DNA follows: TGTGCCAGCAGTGAACGGAGGAACCTAGTAACAGGAGGCTACACCTTC. This codes for CASSERRNLVTGGYTF.